The clone carrying this T cell receptor beta chain was picked up a small number of times. Its antigen remains unknown. This specimen comes from a study of T cell responses to AZD1222 COVID-19 vaccine. General observations from the study: The study found Spike-specific TCR breadth and depth rose after two AZD1222 doses.

Only in-frame clones appear in the TCRdb table, and some are missing; sequencing was by immunoSEQ multiplex PCR. The repertoire includes roughly 190,000 clones, approximately 91% of them detected once, and roughly 0.98% sits in the top ten. The CDR3 is made up of 15 amino acids. Germline CDR1 reads SEHNR; CDR2 reads FQNEAQ (reference sequence). V was pared by 5 bases and J by 8 bases, with 9 bases of the junction left unmatched. V usage is TRBV7-9 and J usage is TRBJ1-6, with TRBD1 matching 7 bases. The specimen was peripheral blood, collected on day 0 of AZD1222 vaccination. The TCR comes from an adult in good health. CDR3 sequence reads: CASSQGTAGYSPLHF. The CDR3 nucleotides are TGTGCCAGCAGCCAGGGGACAGCGGGGTATTCACCCCTCCACTTT. Based on the CDR3 plus reference TRBV7-9 and TRBJ1-6, the full variable domain is DTGVSQNPRHKITKRGQNVTFRCDPISEHNRLYWYRQTLGQGPEFLTYFQNEAQLEKSRLLSDRFSAERPKGSFSTLEIQRTEQGDSAMYLCASSQGTAGYSPLHFGNGTRLTVT.